The 3 T cell receptor beta chains in this list originate from one sample, sequenced in a study of Graves' ophthalmopathy and Graves' hyperthyroidism. TCR beta CDR3 amplification used RNA transcripts. HTBI primers served in a first-round RT-PCR, which a second-round multiplex PCR followed. TCRdb itself ran the multiplex PCR reads through MiXCR, one entry per CDR3 protein. The profile shows roughly 700,000 distinct CDR3 sequences, roughly 40% of them singletons. The sequenced material came from peripheral blood. The receptors here all came from an adult man with Graves' ophthalmopathy.

This clonotype was counted once. The chain joins TRBV15 to TRBJ2-5; D is unclear. The V gene lost 1 base and the J gene lost 5 bases, with 14 bases spanning the gap. CDR1 is LNHNV and CDR2 is YYDKDF in the germline V gene (reference sequence). The CDR3 is 15 residues long. CDR3 loop: CATSRGSIDRETQYF. CDR3 in DNA: TGTGCCACCAGCAGAGGATCGATCGATAGGGAGACCCAGTACTTC.

Only a few counts were recorded for this clonotype. The rearrangement links TRBV7-9 to TRBJ1-3; no clear D. The CDR3 consists of 15 residues. Germline V gene data show CDR1 as SEHNR and CDR2 as FQNEAQ (reference sequence). The V end lost 4 bases, the J end lost 3 bases, and 13 bases lay between the germline ends. The CDR3: CASSSSDRFGNTIYF. The CDR3 region has the DNA TGTGCCAGCAGCTCCTCGGACCGATTTGGAAACACCATATATTTT.

This clonotype was recorded at least ten times. This chain links TRBV9 with TRBJ1-2; no clear D gene. CDR3 length: 12 amino acids. V lost 0 bases and J 4 bases, leaving 4 bases between the germline ends. Looked up from germline, CDR1 is SGDLS and CDR2 is YYNGEE. The CDR3, as DNA: TGTGCCAGCAGCGTAGGACTCTATGGCTACACCTTC. This gives the protein CASSVGLYGYTF.